What follows are 27 T cell receptor beta chains derived from one specimen sequenced in a study of blood T cell repertoires in COVID-19. Method: immunoSEQ multiplex PCR; TCRdb's copy keeps in-frame clones and lacks some. The sample consists of under 200,000 clones, 80% to 90% of them appearing once. The sequencing sample was made of peripheral blood. The origin of the receptors is a woman in her fifties or sixties with COVID-19, enrolled during active disease.

This clone has just one count. The V gene is TRBV6-5, the J gene TRBJ2-2; 7 bases fit TRBD2. The V gene end was trimmed by 6 bases and the J gene end by 5 bases; junction bases not matched to a gene: 9. The CDR3 covers 15 residues. Germline CDR1 and CDR2: MNHEY and SVGAGI. Written as DNA, the CDR3 is TGTGCCAGCAGATCCTCCGGGAGGTGGACCGGGGAGCTGTTTTTT. This codes for CASRSSGRWTGELFF.

The V gene is TRBV28, the J gene TRBJ2-5; 9 positions match TRBD2. This CDR3 region has 16 residues. Germline CDR1 MDHEN, CDR2 SYDVKM. Trimming cost V 4 bases and J 5 bases; bases outside gene matches: 11. This CDR3 reads CASSSVAGEGAETQYF. In DNA, the CDR3 is TGTGCCAGCAGTTCCGTAGCGGGAGAGGGGGCGGAGACCCAGTACTTC. The full variable domain, completed using reference TRBV28 and TRBJ2-5, is DVKVTQSSRYLVKRTGEKVFLECVQDMDHENMFWYRQDPGLGLRLIYFSYDVKMKEKGDIPEGYSVSREKKERFSLILESASTNQTSMYLCASSSVAGEGAETQYFGPGTRLLVL.

This chain joins TRBV7-9 and TRBJ2-7, with 9 nucleotides matching TRBD2. Germline CDR1 reads SEHNR; CDR2 reads FQNEAQ (reference sequence). The CDR3 covers 16 residues. V was pared by 1 base and J by 2 bases, with 6 bases of the junction left unmatched. For the CDR3, the DNA is TGTGCCAGCAGCTTAGGAAGACTAGCGGAACCCTACGAGCAGTACTTC. Its translation: CASSLGRLAEPYEQYF.

The rearrangement joins TRBV11-2 to TRBJ2-3; 12 bases align to TRBD2. V shed 5 bases and J 1 base; nucleotides not matched to a gene: 7. The germline V gene encodes CDR1 SGHAT and CDR2 FQNNGV. The CDR3 extends over 17 amino acids. CDR3 in amino acids: CASSRNRLAGGTDTQYF. CDR3 bases: TGTGCCAGCAGCCGAAATCGACTAGCGGGAGGCACAGATACGCAGTATTTT.

The V gene is TRBV4-1, the J gene TRBJ2-7, with 8 bases that match TRBD2. Germline V gene sequence: CDR1 MGHRA, CDR2 YSYEKL. J gave up 2 bases and V 3 bases, and 6 bases lay outside the gene matches. There are 15 residues in the CDR3. CDR3 amino acids: CASSQSSGSAYEQYF. As DNA, the CDR3 is TGCGCCAGCAGCCAGTCTAGCGGGTCGGCCTACGAGCAGTACTTC.

The V call is TRBV28, the J call TRBJ2-3; 9 bases match TRBD2. V was clipped by 3 bases and J by 3 bases; unmatched bases: 1. The CDR3 has 14 amino acids. Germline V gene sequence: CDR1 MDHEN, CDR2 SYDVKM. The CDR3 here is CASSFLAGTDTQYF. CDR3 nucleotides: TGTGCCAGCAGTTTCCTAGCGGGAACAGATACGCAGTATTTT.

In DNA form, the CDR3 reads TGTGCCAGCAGTGACGCCCAACCGGGACTAGGGTACTTC. Amino acid sequence: CASSDAQPGLGYF. The rearrangement links TRBV6-2 or TRBV6-3 to TRBJ2-7; 8 positions match TRBD2. The germline V gene has CDR1 MNHEY and CDR2 SVGEGT. Trimming removed 5 bases from V and 12 bases from J; junction bases left unmatched: 12. This CDR3 has 13 residues.

The V gene is TRBV4-3, the J gene TRBJ2-7; 7 positions match TRBD2. The ends lost 5 bases at V and 4 bases at J; junction bases unmatched: 11. Germline V lookup: CDR1 LGHNA, CDR2 YSLEER. The CDR3 loop spans 15 amino acids. The CDR3 coding sequence is TGCGCCAGCAGCTTGGGCGGGGGAGCATCATACGAGCAGTACTTC. This gives the protein CASSLGGGASYEQYF.

This clone was seen only a few times. The chain is built from TRBV7-2 and TRBJ2-5, with 10 bases aligning to TRBD1. Germline loops: CDR1 SGHTA, CDR2 FQGNSA. V lost 11 bases to trimming and J lost 5 bases; unmatched junction nucleotides: 14. CDR3 length: 15 residues. In DNA form, the CDR3 reads TGTGCCGGAGCATCCGACAGGGGGCGCAGGGAGACCCAGTACTTC. It codes for CAGASDRGRRETQYF.

This chain joins TRBV27 and TRBJ2-2; TRBD1 agrees at 10 bases. V was clipped by 6 bases and J by 7 bases; unmatched bases: 8. Germline assignment: CDR1 MNHEY and CDR2 SMNVEV (reference sequence). CDR3 size: 15 residues. CDR3 sequence reads: CASRMTGGWIGELFF. CDR3 nucleotide sequence: TGTGCCAGCAGGATGACAGGGGGCTGGATCGGGGAGCTGTTTTTT.

This sequence joins TRBV6-5 and TRBJ2-1; possible D gene TRBD2, 7 bases. This CDR3 comprises 12 residues. V gave up 8 bases and J gave up 9 bases, with 14 bases separating them. Germline-derived CDR1 and CDR2 are MNHEY and SVGAGI. This chain's CDR3 is CASHRGGSEQFF. CDR3 in DNA: TGTGCCAGCCATAGGGGGGGAAGTGAGCAGTTCTTC.

V gene TRBV6-2 or TRBV6-3 combines with J gene TRBJ2-7, with 8 bases matching TRBD2. The CDR3 totals 15 residues. Per the germline V gene, CDR1 is MNHEY and CDR2 is SVGEGT. Losses at the gene ends were 5 bases for V and 6 bases for J; bases not matched to a gene: 12. DNA of the CDR3: TGTGCCAGCAGTAAGTCCAGCGGGAGATCTGGCGAGCAGTACTTC. Protein product: CASSKSSGRSGEQYF.

V gene TRBV30 combines with J gene TRBJ2-7; 12 bases agree with TRBD2. This CDR3 spans 14 amino acids. After removal of 7 bases from V and 4 bases from J, the junction contained 8 bases not matched to a gene. Germline values: CDR1 GTSNPN, CDR2 SVGIG (reference sequence). Here the CDR3 reads CAYYLAGGPYEQYF. CDR3 DNA sequence: TGTGCCTACTACCTAGCGGGAGGGCCTTACGAGCAGTACTTC.

The chain is built from TRBV7-9 and TRBJ1-5; 8 bases are shared with TRBD1. CDR3 size: 15 residues. The junction had 8 bases not matched to a gene; V was cut back by 5 bases and J by 5 bases. In germline, CDR1 is SEHNR, CDR2 FQNEAQ (reference sequence). The CDR3 protein is CASSTGTGGYQPQHF. The CDR3 coding sequence is TGTGCCAGCAGCACGGGGACAGGTGGCTATCAGCCCCAGCATTTT. Combining the CDR3 with reference TRBV7-9 and TRBJ1-5 gives the whole variable domain DTGVSQNPRHKITKRGQNVTFRCDPISEHNRLYWYRQTLGQGPEFLTYFQNEAQLEKSRLLSDRFSAERPKGSFSTLEIQRTEQGDSAMYLCASSTGTGGYQPQHFGDGTRLSIL.

This clone was seen ten or more times. The junction departs from the called germline gene at one end, perhaps through a read error. The chain joins TRBV5-1 to TRBJ1-4, with 8 bases lining up with TRBD1. Looked up from germline, CDR1 is SGHRS and CDR2 is YFSETQ. The length of the CDR3 is 15 residues. CDR3 in amino acids: CASSLYGQGNEKLFF. In nucleotides, the CDR3 is TGCGCCAGTAGCTTATACGGACAGGGTAATGAAAAACTGTTTTTT.

The chain couples TRBV19 to TRBJ1-1, with unresolved D. The CDR3 is 13 amino acids. V lost 10 bases and J lost 0, with 12 bases in between. CDR1 and CDR2 from the germline V gene are LNHDA and SQIVND (reference sequence). CDR3: CATARRLNTEAFF. DNA for the CDR3: TGTGCCACCGCCCGGCGGTTGAACACTGAAGCTTTCTTT.

This clone was seen a single time. The V call is TRBV6-5, the J call TRBJ2-4, with TRBD1 matching 7 bases. This CDR3 is built from 15 residues. Germline assignment: CDR1 MNHEY and CDR2 SVGAGI. Losses at the gene ends were 7 bases for V and 1 base for J; bases not matched to a gene: 7. CDR3 bases: TGTGCCAGCACCATCCAGGGACAGGCCAAAAACATTCAGTACTTC. Its protein product is CASTIQGQAKNIQYF.

The rearrangement uses TRBV6-2 or TRBV6-3 and TRBJ2-1; maybe TRBD2 (5 bases). V lost 4 bases and J lost 0, with 13 bases in between. This CDR3 has 16 amino acids. CDR1 MNHEY and CDR2 SVGEGT come from the germline V gene. The CDR3 coding sequence is TGTGCCAGCAGTTCCCTCGGCGGAGGCTCCTACAATGAGCAGTTCTTC. This encodes CASSSLGGGSYNEQFF.

The chain employs TRBV11-3 and TRBJ2-7; D is undetermined. Germline CDR1 reads SGHNT; CDR2 reads YENEEA. The CDR3 length is 14 residues. V lost 1 base to trimming and J lost 0 bases, with 7 bases between them. The CDR3 loop is CASSLVASSYEQYF. For the CDR3, the DNA is TGTGCCAGCAGCTTAGTGGCTAGCTCCTACGAGCAGTACTTC.

The chain is built from TRBV7-6 and TRBJ2-2; D is uncertain. Germline V lookup: CDR1 SGHVS, CDR2 FNYEAQ. V shed 5 bases and J shed 6 bases, with 7 bases lying between them. The CDR3 runs 12 residues. The CDR3 bases are TGTGCCAGCAGCCAAAGCCCCGGGGAGCTGTTTTTT. Translating it yields CASSQSPGELFF. Supplemented by reference TRBV7-6 and TRBJ2-2, the full variable domain reads GAGVSQSPRYKVTKRGQDVALRCDPISGHVSLYWYRQALGQGPEFLTYFNYEAQQDKSGLPNDRFSAERPEGSISTLTIQRTEQRDSAMYRCASSQSPGELFFGEGSRLTVL.

The chain has TRBV27 and TRBJ1-1, with D perhaps matching TRBD1 (6 bases). Germline lookup yields CDR1 MNHEY and CDR2 SMNVEV (reference sequence). The CDR3 is 14 amino acids. V lost 2 bases, J lost 7 bases, and 14 bases lay in between. The CDR3 loop is CASSLREGVGEAFF. The CDR3, as DNA: TGTGCCAGCAGTTTAAGAGAGGGGGTGGGTGAAGCTTTCTTT.

This sequence joins TRBV6-2 or TRBV6-3 and TRBJ2-1, with 7 bases lining up with TRBD2. The CDR3 runs to 18 residues. Germline V gene lookup returns CDR1 MNHEY and CDR2 SVGEGT. The junction had 15 bases not matched to a gene; V was cut back by 1 base and J by 6 bases. This chain's CDR3 is CASSYFQSGAPTLNEQFF. The CDR3 DNA is TGTGCCAGCAGTTACTTCCAGAGCGGGGCCCCGACTCTCAATGAGCAGTTCTTC.

The gene calls are TRBV23-1 and TRBJ1-2; TRBD1 aligns across 12 bases. Being an ORF, TRBV23-1 has a function that is uncertain. J was trimmed by 4 bases and V by 3 bases; bases with no gene match: 15. CDR3 length: 19 amino acids. The CDR3 sequence: CASSHFPGTGGASRYGYTF. DNA of the CDR3: TGCGCCAGCAGTCACTTCCCAGGGACAGGGGGCGCGTCACGCTATGGCTACACCTTC.

V and J are TRBV11-1 and TRBJ2-7; D perhaps matches TRBD2 (5 bases). This CDR3 spans 15 amino acids. V was cut by 2 bases and J by 0 bases, with 11 bases left in between. The V gene's germline CDR1 is SGHAT and CDR2 FQDESV (reference sequence). The CDR3 bases are TGTGCCAGCAGCTTACAGGCTAGCTTCTCCTACGAGCAGTACTTC. Its protein is CASSLQASFSYEQYF.

The chain links TRBV27 to TRBJ2-4; 9 bases map to TRBD2. Unmatched junction bases numbered 5, after V lost 2 bases and J lost 6 bases. The CDR3 spans 15 residues. From germline, CDR1 is MNHEY and CDR2 SMNVEV (reference sequence). The CDR3 reads CASSLAGGPGNIQYF. The CDR3 bases are TGTGCCAGCAGTTTAGCGGGAGGGCCCGGAAACATTCAGTACTTC.

The chain couples TRBV2 to TRBJ1-5; maybe TRBD1 (5 bases). Germline values: CDR1 SNHLY, CDR2 FYNNEI. The CDR3 contains 16 residues. V lost 7 bases and J lost 4, with 20 bases in between. CDR3 sequence (DNA): TGTGCCAGCACCCCTGGTCTGGGGGGAAGTAATCAGCCCCAGCATTTT. Translation: CASTPGLGGSNQPQHF.

CDR3 nucleotide sequence: TGTGCCAGCAGCCCAGGACTAGCGGAAGAGACCCAGTACTTC. Translated, it gives CASSPGLAEETQYF. V is TRBV2 and J is TRBJ2-5, with 10 bases that match TRBD2. CDR3 length: 14 amino acids. V was pared by 6 bases and J by 3 bases, with 4 bases of the junction left unmatched. Germline CDR1 SNHLY, CDR2 FYNNEI.